This T cell receptor (beta chain) was captured in a study of metastatic and nonmetastatic thyroid tumors. Study results and caveats: TCR beta diversity was reportedly significantly higher in malignant thyroid tumors than benign nodules, in blood and tumor.

Trimming cost V 6 bases and J 2 bases, with 10 bases left between them. The CDR3 totals 13 residues. Germline V CDR1 and CDR2: DFQATT, SNEGSKA (reference sequence). Original processing notes: Building a distant-metastasis classifier for papillary thyroid cancer drew on CDR3 differences across clinicopathological groups. With MiXCR, TCRdb reprocessed the PCR reads. The V and J calls and clone size come from TCRdb's table, not from the authors' own analysis. Among about 16,000 clones, approximately 12% were seen once, and the ten largest hold about 15%. This clone was observed many times. Its antigen is currently unknown. Each patient came to thyroid surgery without any prior treatment (of any kind).

The chain couples TRBV20-1 to TRBJ2-2; D is unresolved. The clonotype originates from a female donor with papillary thyroid cancer or a benign thyroid nodule (not recorded which). Some clones in this sample may be carry-over from other donors' samples. The material sequenced was tumor tissue. CDR3 bases: TGCAGTGCGAGAAGAGGAAACACCGGGGAGCTGTTTTTT. It is translated as CSARRGNTGELFF.